Listed here is a single TCR beta chain. This entry belongs to a study of PD-L1 blockade in urothelial cancer. Trimming took off 1 base at V and 4 bases at J, with 12 bases between the two ends. The CDR3 contains 15 residues. Per the germline V gene, CDR1 is SGHTA and CDR2 is FQGNSA. Specified time point: pretreatment peripheral blood. Sequenced by immunoSEQ multiplex PCR; TCRdb stores in-frame clones only, minus some. This repertoire shows roughly 63,000 clones, 65% to 90% found once; its top ten account for roughly 3.5%. This chain connects TRBV7-2 to TRBJ2-3; D unclear. This clonotype was obtained from a man in his sixties or seventies with urothelial cancer. The sequencing used PBMCs, collected around atezolizumab (anti-PD-L1) treatment. CDR3 sequence (DNA): TGTGCCAGCAGCTTAGGGGCTGGGTTTTCAGATACGCAGTATTTT. Residues: CASSLGAGFSDTQYF.